This TCR beta chain was captured in a study of regulatory T cells in long-lasting Graves disease. In the study overall: Persistence in Graves' disease required over 5 years of antithyroid drugs plus positive TSH receptor antibodies.

Time point defined: persistent/refractory GD, antithyroid drugs over 5 years with positive TRAb. Following extraction of RNA from PBMCs, that RNA was used to make the TCR library. CDR3 length: 15 amino acids. Germline V CDR1 and CDR2: MDHEN, SYDVKM. Unmatched junction bases numbered 8, after V lost 4 bases and J lost 3 bases. The table lists this clonotype with many counts. With iRepertoire HTBI primers and Arm-PCR of CDR3 regions, TCR beta libraries were built. Via MiXCR, TCRdb re-called the multiplex PCR reads, giving one row per CDR3 protein. Among under 350,000 distinct CDR3 sequences listed, 20% to 25% were seen once.

Sequenced here: peripheral blood mononuclear cells (PBMCs), sampled when the disease was refractory, from a patient treated with antithyroid drugs. This chain uses TRBV28 with TRBJ2-5, with 7 bases aligning to TRBD2. The origin of this receptor is a female donor with Graves disease. CDR3 loop: CASSWGSGLEETQYF. The DNA for the CDR3 is TGTGCCAGCAGTTGGGGGTCTGGACTAGAAGAGACCCAGTACTTC.